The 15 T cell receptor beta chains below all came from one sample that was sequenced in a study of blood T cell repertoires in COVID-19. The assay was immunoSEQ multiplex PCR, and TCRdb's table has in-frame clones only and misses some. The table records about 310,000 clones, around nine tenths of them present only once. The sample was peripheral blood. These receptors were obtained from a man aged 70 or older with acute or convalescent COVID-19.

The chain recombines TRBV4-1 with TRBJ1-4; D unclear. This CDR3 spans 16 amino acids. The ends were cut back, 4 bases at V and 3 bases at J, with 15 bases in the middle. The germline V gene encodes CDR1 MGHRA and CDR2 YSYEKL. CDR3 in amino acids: CASSRTVVASNEKLFF. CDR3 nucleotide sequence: TGCGCCAGCAGCCGAACAGTAGTAGCGTCTAATGAAAAACTGTTTTTT.

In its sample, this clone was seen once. CDR3 nucleotide sequence: TGCGCCAGCAGCCGGCAGGGATGGAGCACTGAAGCTTTCTTT. It specifies CASSRQGWSTEAFF. J is TRBJ1-1 and V is TRBV4-1, with TRBD1 as a possible D gene (5 bases). The germline V gene encodes CDR1 MGHRA and CDR2 YSYEKL. The V gene lost 4 bases and the J gene lost 4 bases, with 13 bases spanning the gap. This CDR3 is 14 amino acids long.

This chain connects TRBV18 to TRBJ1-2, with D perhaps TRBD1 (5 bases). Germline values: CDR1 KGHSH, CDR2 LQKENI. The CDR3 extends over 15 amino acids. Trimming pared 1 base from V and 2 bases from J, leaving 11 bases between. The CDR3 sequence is CASSPLGTNNYGYTF. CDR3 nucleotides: TGTGCCAGCTCACCACTGGGGACTAACAACTATGGCTACACCTTC.

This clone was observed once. In DNA form, the CDR3 reads TGTGCCAGCAGTTTACCCCAGGGCGCCGAAGAGACCCAGTACTTC. This gives the protein CASSLPQGAEETQYF. The rearrangement joins TRBV28 to TRBJ2-5; a possible D gene is TRBD1 (5 bases). The germline V gene encodes CDR1 MDHEN and CDR2 SYDVKM. V dropped 2 bases and J dropped 3 bases, with 13 bases sitting between them. This CDR3 has 15 residues. Drawing the rest from reference TRBV28 and TRBJ2-5, the complete variable domain is DVKVTQSSRYLVKRTGEKVFLECVQDMDHENMFWYRQDPGLGLRLIYFSYDVKMKEKGDIPEGYSVSREKKERFSLILESASTNQTSMYLCASSLPQGAEETQYFGPGTRLLVL.

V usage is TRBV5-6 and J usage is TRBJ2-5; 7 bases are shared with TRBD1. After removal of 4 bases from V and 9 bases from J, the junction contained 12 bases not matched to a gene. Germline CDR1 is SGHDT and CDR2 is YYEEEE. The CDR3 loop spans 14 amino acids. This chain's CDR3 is CASSLGTVAVAQYF. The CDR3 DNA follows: TGTGCCAGCAGCCTAGGGACAGTAGCCGTGGCCCAGTACTTC.

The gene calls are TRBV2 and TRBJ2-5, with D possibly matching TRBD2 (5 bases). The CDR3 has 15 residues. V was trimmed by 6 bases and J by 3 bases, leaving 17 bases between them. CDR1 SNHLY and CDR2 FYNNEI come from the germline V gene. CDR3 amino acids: CASRVNHGLEETQYF. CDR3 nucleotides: TGTGCCAGCAGGGTGAACCATGGACTGGAAGAGACCCAGTACTTC.

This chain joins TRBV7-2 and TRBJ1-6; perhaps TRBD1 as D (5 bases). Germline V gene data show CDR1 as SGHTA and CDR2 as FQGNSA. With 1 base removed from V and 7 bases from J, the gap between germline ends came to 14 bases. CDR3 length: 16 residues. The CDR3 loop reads CASSLGWPGRNSPLHF. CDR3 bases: TGTGCCAGCAGCTTAGGGTGGCCAGGGAGGAATTCACCCCTCCACTTT.

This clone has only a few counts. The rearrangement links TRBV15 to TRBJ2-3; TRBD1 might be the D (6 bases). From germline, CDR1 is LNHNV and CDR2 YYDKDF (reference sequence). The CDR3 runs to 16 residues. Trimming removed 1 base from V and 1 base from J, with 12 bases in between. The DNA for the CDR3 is TGTGCCACCAGCAGAGGGTACAGGGCAGGCACAGATACGCAGTATTTT. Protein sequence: CATSRGYRAGTDTQYF. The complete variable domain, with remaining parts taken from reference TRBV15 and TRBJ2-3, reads DAMVIQNPRYQVTQFGKPVTLSCSQTLNHNVMYWYQQKSSQAPKLLFHYYDKDFNNEADTPDNFQSRRPNTSFCFLDIRSPGLGDTAMYLCATSRGYRAGTDTQYFGPGTRLTVL.

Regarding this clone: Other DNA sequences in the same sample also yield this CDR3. The CDR3 protein is CASSPRQGANEKLFF. For the CDR3, the DNA is TGTGCCAGCTCACCACGGCAGGGGGCAAATGAAAAACTGTTTTTT. The V and J genes are TRBV18 and TRBJ1-4, with 8 bases aligning to TRBD1. V shed 1 base and J 5 bases; nucleotides not matched to a gene: 3. The CDR3 covers 15 residues. In germline, CDR1 is KGHSH, CDR2 LQKENI.

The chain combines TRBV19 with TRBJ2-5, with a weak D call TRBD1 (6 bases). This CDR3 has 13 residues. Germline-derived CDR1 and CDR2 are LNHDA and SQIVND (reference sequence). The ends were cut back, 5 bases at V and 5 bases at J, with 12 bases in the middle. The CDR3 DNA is TGTGCCAGTAGTTCCCAGGGGCTTGAGACCCAGTACTTC. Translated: CASSSQGLETQYF. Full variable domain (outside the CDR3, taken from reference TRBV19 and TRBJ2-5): DGGITQSPKYLFRKEGQNVTLSCEQNLNHDAMYWYRQDPGQGLRLIYYSQIVNDFQKGDIAEGYSVSREKKESFPLTVTSAQKNPTAFYLCASSSQGLETQYFGPGTRLLVL.

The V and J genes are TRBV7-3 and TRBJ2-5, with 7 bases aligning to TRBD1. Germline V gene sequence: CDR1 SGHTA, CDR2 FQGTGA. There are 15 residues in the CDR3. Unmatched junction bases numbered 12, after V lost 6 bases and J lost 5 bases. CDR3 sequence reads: CASRKDRDRIETQYF. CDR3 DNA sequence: TGTGCCAGCAGGAAAGACAGGGACCGGATTGAGACCCAGTACTTC.

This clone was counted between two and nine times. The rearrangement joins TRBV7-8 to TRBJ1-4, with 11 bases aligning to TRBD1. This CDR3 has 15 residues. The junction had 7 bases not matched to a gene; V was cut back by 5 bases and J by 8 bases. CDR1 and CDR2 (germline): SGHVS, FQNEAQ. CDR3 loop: CASSRRGTGGEKLFF. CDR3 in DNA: TGTGCCAGCAGCCGGCGAGGGACAGGGGGAGAAAAACTGTTTTTT.

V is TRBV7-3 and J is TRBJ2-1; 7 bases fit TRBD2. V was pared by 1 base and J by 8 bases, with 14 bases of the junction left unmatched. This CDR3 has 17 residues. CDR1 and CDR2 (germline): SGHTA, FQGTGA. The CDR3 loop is CASSLNGARGGGDEQFF. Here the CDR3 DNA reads TGTGCCAGCAGCTTAAATGGGGCGCGCGGGGGAGGCGATGAGCAGTTCTTC.

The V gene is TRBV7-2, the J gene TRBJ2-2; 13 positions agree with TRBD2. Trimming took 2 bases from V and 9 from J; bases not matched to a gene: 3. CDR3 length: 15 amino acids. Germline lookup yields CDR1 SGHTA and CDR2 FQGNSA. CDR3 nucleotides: TGTGCCAGCAGCTTAATACTAGCGGGAGGGAGGGAGCTGTTTTTT. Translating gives CASSLILAGGRELFF.

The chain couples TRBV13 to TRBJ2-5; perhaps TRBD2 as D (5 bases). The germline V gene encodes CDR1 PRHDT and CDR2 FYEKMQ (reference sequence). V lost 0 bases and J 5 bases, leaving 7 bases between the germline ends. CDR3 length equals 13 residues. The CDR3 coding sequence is TGTGCCAGCAGCTTAGGCGGGGTGGAGACCCAGTACTTC. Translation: CASSLGGVETQYF.